This TCR beta chain emerged from a study of T cell repertoires in cytomegalovirus infection. Overall study context: Used in the study were CMV epitopes, some recently identified and HLA-C-restricted, others well-studied and HLA-B-restricted. It can be stated that public TCR beta signatures indicated CMV infection as well as a matching HLA type.

Study findings and constraints: The response measured ex vivo was dominated by TCR beta clonotypes (HLA-C-restricted and CMV-specific). Summed frequency of shared TCR beta families picked out CMV carriers who also had the relevant HLA.

TCRdb reanalysed the reads using MiXCR and keeps one entry per CDR3 protein. The sample consists of about 830,000 distinct CDR3 sequences, less than 35% of them appearing once. Many counts were recorded for this clonotype. Its antigen is unidentified. The CDR3 extends over 17 amino acids. The germline V gene encodes CDR1 MNHEY and CDR2 SMNVEV (reference sequence). Germline trimming cut 3 bases from V and 0 bases from J; bases unmatched to any gene: 8. This chain uses TRBV27 with TRBJ2-7; 10 bases line up with TRBD2. This clonotype was sampled from a human donor in good health (CMV status not recorded). Some clones in this sample may be carry-over from other donors' samples. The sequencing used cultured CD8+ T cells from PBMCs, collected from culture after CMV antigen stimulation. The DNA of the CDR3 is TGTGCCAGCAGTTTCGGGCTAGCGGGGGCCCCCTCCTACGAGCAGTACTTC. It is translated as CASSFGLAGAPSYEQYF.